One and the same sample provided the 11 T cell receptor beta chains below, sequenced in a study of CD8 T cells in Susac syndrome. Random hexamers served to reverse transcribe about 0.5 to 1 ug RNA. One entry per CDR3 protein results from TCRdb running MiXCR on the immunoSEQ multiplex PCR reads. This table has 110,000 to 150,000 distinct CDR3 sequences, 95% appearing once. Sequencing was done on a sample of CD4+ T cells from PBMCs. Receptors originate from a human donor with Susac syndrome.

This clonotype appeared once. The CDR3 coding sequence is TGCAGTGAGATCGGGGTCGCAGATACGCAGTATTTT. Protein sequence: CSEIGVADTQYF. The chain recombines TRBV20-1 with TRBJ2-3; a weak D match, TRBD2 (5 bases). This CDR3 spans 12 amino acids. Trimming took off 7 bases at V and 4 bases at J, with 12 bases between the two ends. Germline V gene data show CDR1 as DFQATT and CDR2 as SNEGSKA (reference sequence).

V gene TRBV20-1 combines with J gene TRBJ2-7; D tentatively reads TRBD1 or TRBD2 (5 bases each). Deletions cut 3 bases from V and 1 base from J, with 10 bases between. Germline V gene data show CDR1 as DFQATT and CDR2 as SNEGSKA (reference sequence). The length of the CDR3 is 13 residues. The CDR3 DNA is TGCAGTGCTAGCCGGGACCCATCCTACGAGCAGTACTTC. Encoded protein: CSASRDPSYEQYF.

This clonotype was detected once. The CDR3 protein is CASSQTLNTGELFF. The CDR3 bases are TGTGCCAGCAGCCAGACACTGAACACCGGGGAGCTGTTTTTT. This rearrangement joins TRBV3-1 to TRBJ2-2; D is undetermined. The germline V gene encodes CDR1 LGHDT and CDR2 YNNKEL (reference sequence). The CDR3 runs 14 residues. The V and J ends lost 3 bases and 1 base respectively, with 6 bases between them.

V is TRBV28 and J is TRBJ2-7; no firm D call. The CDR3 spans 11 residues. Trimming took 5 bases from V and 7 from J, leaving 9 bases between them. Per germline, CDR1 MDHEN and CDR2 SYDVKM. The CDR3 loop is CASSVEDEQYF. As DNA, the CDR3 is TGTGCCAGCAGTGTTGAAGATGAGCAGTACTTC.

This clonotype is a singleton in its sample. The chain links TRBV13 to TRBJ2-7; TRBD1 aligns across 7 bases. There are 18 residues in the CDR3. Trimming at V came to 5 bases and at J to 9 bases, leaving 25 bases not matched to a gene. CDR1 and CDR2 from the germline V gene are PRHDT and FYEKMQ (reference sequence). Here the CDR3 DNA reads TGTGCCAGCAGCGTAGAGGGCCGGATTGGCAGGGGGTCGGGCACGCAGTACTTC. Amino acid sequence: CASSVEGRIGRGSGTQYF. The full variable domain, its missing parts supplied by reference TRBV13 and TRBJ2-7, is AAGVIQSPRHLIKEKRETATLKCYPIPRHDTVYWYQQGPGQDPQFLISFYEKMQSDKGSIPDRFSAQQFSDYHSELNMSSLELGDSALYFCASSVEGRIGRGSGTQYFGPGTRLTVT.

The gene calls are TRBV3-1 and TRBJ2-7; no firm D call. V was cut by 0 bases and J by 0 bases, with 9 bases left in between. Germline loops: CDR1 LGHDT, CDR2 YNNKEL (reference sequence). The CDR3 covers 15 residues. The DNA of the CDR3 is TGTGCCAGCAGCCAAGAAGGGCGTTTCTCCTACGAGCAGTACTTC. This translates into CASSQEGRFSYEQYF.

The rearrangement links TRBV20-1 to TRBJ2-1, with 7 nucleotides matching TRBD2. The CDR3 has 15 amino acids. The germline gives CDR1 DFQATT, CDR2 SNEGSKA (reference sequence). Trimming at V came to 6 bases and at J to 3 bases, leaving 11 bases not matched to a gene. This CDR3 is CSATPGRGLYNEQFF. The CDR3 DNA follows: TGCAGTGCCACCCCGGGGAGGGGACTCTACAATGAGCAGTTCTTC.

V is TRBV5-1 and J is TRBJ2-1; no definite D call. The CDR3 spans 16 residues. Germline V CDR1 and CDR2: SGHRS, YFSETQ. V gave up 0 bases and J gave up 0 bases, with 10 bases separating them. CDR3 protein: CASSLEAPSSYNEQFF. CDR3 nucleotides: TGCGCCAGCAGCTTGGAAGCGCCGAGCTCCTACAATGAGCAGTTCTTC.

The rearrangement links TRBV5-1 to TRBJ2-2; 8 nucleotides line up with TRBD2. CDR1 SGHRS and CDR2 YFSETQ come from the germline V gene. Trimming cost V 6 bases and J 4 bases; bases outside gene matches: 8. CDR3 size: 15 residues. The CDR3 coding sequence is TGCGCCAGCATATCGGGGGGGCGCGGCACCGGGGAGCTGTTTTTT. Protein sequence: CASISGGRGTGELFF.

The V call is TRBV20-1, the J call TRBJ2-1, with D maybe TRBD1 (6 bases). Looked up from germline, CDR1 is DFQATT and CDR2 is SNEGSKA (reference sequence). CDR3 length: 15 amino acids. V was clipped by 0 bases and J by 3 bases, with 12 bases between them. DNA for the CDR3: TGCAGTGCTAGAGATCTCGGACAGATCTACAATGAGCAGTTCTTC. Encoded protein: CSARDLGQIYNEQFF.

A single count supports this clonotype. The genes are TRBV20-1 and TRBJ1-6; 10 bases are a match to TRBD1. V lost 4 bases and J lost 4; bases outside the gene matches: 4. The germline V gene has CDR1 DFQATT and CDR2 SNEGSKA (reference sequence). The CDR3 is made up of 15 amino acids. DNA for the CDR3: TGCAGTGCTACGACAGGGGGCTCGTATAATTCACCCCTCCACTTT. It encodes CSATTGGSYNSPLHF.